At least ten counts were recorded for the clone carrying this T cell receptor beta chain. Its antigen is not known. A second about 6 to 12 cycle PCR used barcoded and J-beta primers. Each CDR3 protein is one row after TCRdb ran MiXCR on the 5' RACE reads. This repertoire shows about 930,000 distinct CDR3 sequences, roughly 29% found once; its top ten account for around 9.6%. There are 15 residues in the CDR3. In germline, CDR1 is SGHTA, CDR2 FQGNSA. Trimming took off 1 base at V and 0 bases at J, with 10 bases between the two ends. This sample is part of a study of blood T cells in healthy people across ages. For the study at large: Template switching captured about one barcoded beta molecule per two T cells. Overall study results and limits: Naive T cell percentage strongly correlated with TCR beta diversity. CMV status of donors was unknown, possibly confounding expanded clonotype changes.

These data also featured in a second study, about T cells of mothers and their children. This second study notes: From each mother came over 9 million TCR beta CDR3 reads, and from each child came approximately 2.8 million.

The rearrangement uses TRBV7-2 and TRBJ2-7; D remains ambiguous. This TCR came from a woman aged 40 to 50 in good health. The sequencing sample was made of blood. CDR3 amino acids: CASSLVGALSYEQYF. In DNA, the CDR3 is TGTGCCAGCAGCTTAGTGGGCGCTCTCTCCTACGAGCAGTACTTC.